The 6 T cell receptor beta chains below all came from one sample that was sequenced in a study of cytomegalovirus exposure and HLA in healthy donors. This PCR relied on a set of 60 Vbeta primers and 13 Jbeta primers. Profiling relied on immunoSEQ multiplex PCR, and the TCRdb table lists in-frame clones only, not all of them. The data contain around 190,000 clones, approximately 85% of them singletons. Sequencing was performed on PBMCs. Receptors originate from a woman between 45 and 60 years old in good health and CMV-seronegative.

The chain couples TRBV28 to TRBJ2-1; 10 nucleotides line up with TRBD2. The CDR3 spans 15 residues. CDR1 and CDR2 (germline): MDHEN, SYDVKM. The junction had 10 bases not matched to a gene; V was cut back by 5 bases and J by 9 bases. The CDR3 loop reads CASSHTSGKIPEQFF. CDR3 sequence (DNA): TGTGCCAGCAGTCATACTAGCGGGAAGATCCCTGAGCAGTTCTTC.

J is TRBJ1-1 and V is TRBV28; tentative D call: TRBD1 (5 bases). Germline-derived CDR1 and CDR2 are MDHEN and SYDVKM. This CDR3 has 13 amino acids. The V gene lost 8 bases and the J gene lost 2 bases, with 12 bases spanning the gap. CDR3 residues: CASGQGGNTEAFF. The DNA for the CDR3 is TGTGCCAGCGGTCAGGGAGGAAACACTGAAGCTTTCTTT.

The gene calls are TRBV7-3 and TRBJ2-1, with D perhaps matching TRBD1 (5 bases). The CDR3 is 14 amino acids. Germline V gene data show CDR1 as SGHTA and CDR2 as FQGTGA. V was shortened by 2 bases and J by 3 bases, with 8 bases between the two germline ends. The DNA for the CDR3 is TGTGCCAGCAGCTTACACGACAGCTACAATGAGCAGTTCTTC. Protein sequence: CASSLHDSYNEQFF. The full variable domain, in which reference TRBV7-3 and TRBJ2-1 provide the parts outside the CDR3, is GAGVSQTPSNKVTEKGKYVELRCDPISGHTALYWYRQSLGQGPEFLIYFQGTGAADDSGLPNDRFFAVRPEGSVSTLKIQRTERGDSAVYLCASSLHDSYNEQFFGPGTRLTVL.

This clone was recorded once. V usage is TRBV21-1 and J usage is TRBJ1-1; the DNA was not used to check the table's D call, TRBD1. TRBV21-1 is a pseudogene locus. The CDR3 is 13 residues long. The CDR3 sequence is CARLTGDSTEAFF. The CDR3 DNA follows: TGTGCCAGATTAACAGGGGATTCCACTGAAGCTTTCTTT.

The J gene is TRBJ1-5, the V gene TRBV28; possibly TRBD1 for D (6 bases). V was shortened by 7 bases and J by 6 bases, with 19 bases between the two germline ends. The CDR3 extends over 15 amino acids. The germline gives CDR1 MDHEN, CDR2 SYDVKM. The CDR3 is CASILSVGAAQPQHF. The CDR3 region has the DNA TGTGCCAGCATCCTAAGCGTGGGGGCAGCTCAGCCCCAGCATTTT.

The rearrangement joins TRBV6-1 to TRBJ2-5; 13 positions match TRBD2. The J call may be in error: the DNA end matches TRBJ2-7 better. Germline V gene data show CDR1 as MNHNS and CDR2 as SASEGT. This CDR3 region has 18 residues. CDR3 residues: CASSEAGGLAGRVYEQYF. The CDR3 bases are TGTGCCAGCAGTGAAGCGGGGGGACTAGCGGGAAGGGTATACGAGCAGTACTTC.